Listed below are T cell receptor beta chains from one sample, sequenced in a study of blood T cell repertoires in COVID-19. The assay was immunoSEQ multiplex PCR, and TCRdb's table has in-frame clones only and misses some. The sample holds fewer than 300,000 clones, approximately 88% seen once. The source material was peripheral blood. The receptors originated from a human donor with COVID-19, enrolled during active disease. The donor label of this sample is uncertain. CDR3s leave out the opening cysteine and the closing phenylalanine or tryptophan. Each record gives: clone size, J gene, V gene, D gene, CDR3 protein. D genes are given only for firm matches. Size is omitted from some rows. Given values are once, few, many or a class for expanded clones.

-,TRBJ1-5,TRBV19,-,ASSLIGEGLPQH
once,TRBJ2-3,TRBV27,-,ASSPNLDRSGKDTQY
-,TRBJ1-1,TRBV5-4,-,ASSLSSGGVGEAF
-,TRBJ2-1,TRBV18,TRBD2,ASSPTSPYNEQF
-,TRBJ1-2,TRBV18,TRBD1,ASSPTGGSSYGYT
-,TRBJ2-3,TRBV27,TRBD2,ASSLAATSGRIGTDTQY
-,TRBJ1-2,TRBV5-1,-,ASSLEGGSDGYT
-,TRBJ2-2,TRBV5-1,-,ASSRNSGTGELF
-,TRBJ1-2,TRBV18,TRBD1,ASSPDGRGIYGYT
-,TRBJ2-2,TRBV6-5,TRBD2,ASSRGGNLGGELF
-,TRBJ1-1,TRBV11-2,TRBD1,ASSAGTGVTEAF
-,TRBJ2-3,TRBV19,-,ASSLSRTDTQY
-,TRBJ1-2,TRBV7-3,-,ASSLEERDYT
-,TRBJ2-4,TRBV10-1,TRBD2,ASSDKPGLAAATAKNIQY
-,TRBJ2-7,TRBV9,-,ASSVSGSLYEQY
-,TRBJ1-1,TRBV29-1,TRBD1,SVGTGTNTEAF
-,TRBJ2-7,TRBV28,TRBD2,ASGTTVYEQY
-,TRBJ2-1,TRBV11-3,-,ASSLWVGGDNEQF
once,TRBJ1-5,TRBV2,-,ASSEQGRNQPQH
-,TRBJ1-5,TRBV15,TRBD1,ATSRRGQGYNQPQH
-,TRBJ1-5,TRBV5-1,TRBD1,ASSHTGDQPQH
-,TRBJ2-3,TRBV30,TRBD2,AWRRTSASTDTQY
-,TRBJ1-2,TRBV5-4,TRBD1,ASSWDRVNGYT
-,TRBJ1-2,TRBV4-3,-,ASSQEGGGGSYGYT
-,TRBJ1-5,TRBV7-6,TRBD1,ASSQRTGAPHQPQH
-,TRBJ1-1,TRBV3-1/TRBV3-2,-,ASSQVSGTEAF
few,TRBJ1-2,TRBV7-9,TRBD1,ASSSWTGIVGYT
-,TRBJ1-1,TRBV29-1,-,SAIQSGEAF
-,TRBJ1-5,TRBV30,TRBD1,AWSGTGGGQPQH
-,TRBJ1-4,TRBV25-1,TRBD1,ASRGQGREKLF
-,TRBJ2-7,TRBV5-5,TRBD2,ASSPSGGIENEQY
-,TRBJ2-2,TRBV7-3,TRBD2,ASSRLANTGELF
-,TRBJ1-6,TRBV5-1,-,ASSLGGMGNSPLH
few,TRBJ2-1,TRBV7-2,TRBD2,ASSPIAGGVNEQF
-,TRBJ1-1,TRBV30,-,AWSVIQGNTEAF
-,TRBJ2-4,TRBV19,-,ASKASADNIQY
few,TRBJ2-7,TRBV29-1,-,SVRLQGSHEQY
-,TRBJ1-2,TRBV21-1,-,ASSKVRERPYGYT
-,TRBJ2-3,TRBV11-2,-,ASSPVGGHDTQY
-,TRBJ1-4,TRBV28,TRBD1,ATRDRVNEKLF
-,TRBJ2-2,TRBV5-4,-,ASSLQGTGELF